These 19 T cell receptor beta chains were sequenced from one sample in a study of identical twins. TCRdb independently ran MiXCR on the 5' RACE reads; one entry per CDR3 protein. The sample has roughly 570,000 distinct CDR3 sequences; roughly 9.9% are singletons. The sample was also reused in another study, on yellow fever vaccine responses in identical twins.

The sequencing sample was made of PBMCs. The receptors stem from a woman younger than 30 in good health.

V usage is TRBV28 and J usage is TRBJ1-2, with TRBD1 matching over 11 bases. The CDR3 extends over 19 amino acids. In germline, CDR1 is MDHEN, CDR2 SYDVKM. With V trimmed by 8 bases and J by 4 bases, 21 bases remained unmatched. CDR3 amino acids: CASRPPRGQGETRFYGYTF. In nucleotides, the CDR3 is TGTGCCAGCCGGCCACCAAGGGGACAGGGGGAAACCAGGTTCTATGGCTACACCTTC.

The V and J genes are TRBV18 and TRBJ2-7; D is possibly TRBD1 or TRBD2 (5 bases each). Germline V lookup: CDR1 KGHSH, CDR2 LQKENI. The V and J ends lost 3 bases and 1 base respectively, with 13 bases between them. The CDR3 has 15 residues. CDR3 loop: CASSPNRDPSYEQYF. DNA of the CDR3: TGTGCCAGCTCACCCAACCGGGACCCATCCTACGAGCAGTACTTC.

The V and J genes are TRBV7-2 and TRBJ1-2; TRBD1 agrees at 9 bases. Germline V lookup: CDR1 SGHTA, CDR2 FQGNSA. This CDR3 spans 14 amino acids. V was pared by 5 bases and J by 5 bases, with 6 bases of the junction left unmatched. The CDR3 DNA sequence: TGTGCCAGCAGCGAGCGACAGGGGGGATATGGCTACACCTTC. Protein: CASSERQGGYGYTF.

This clonotype was seen more than once but under ten times. The chain joins TRBV20-1 to TRBJ2-1; maybe TRBD1 (6 bases). Trimming removed 6 bases at V and 8 bases at J, with 23 bases between. The CDR3 is made up of 15 amino acids. CDR1 DFQATT and CDR2 SNEGSKA come from the germline V gene (reference sequence). CDR3 in DNA: TGCAGTGCAAGGAACAGGGTTAAGGGCTCCGATGAGCAGTTCTTC. Translation gives CSARNRVKGSDEQFF.

The J gene is TRBJ2-1, the V gene TRBV9; TRBD2 is a possible D gene (6 bases). The germline V gene encodes CDR1 SGDLS and CDR2 YYNGEE. The CDR3 spans 14 residues. Trimming cost V 5 bases and J 1 base, with 10 bases left between them. CDR3 region: CASSDGRSYNEQFF. The CDR3 DNA reads as TGTGCCAGCAGTGACGGGAGATCCTACAATGAGCAGTTCTTC.

J is TRBJ2-1 and V is TRBV27; a possible D gene is TRBD2 (6 bases). The CDR3 sequence is 15 residues long. From germline, CDR1 is MNHEY and CDR2 SMNVEV (reference sequence). V lost 5 bases and J 10 bases, leaving 21 bases between the germline ends. The CDR3 nucleotides are TGTGCCAGCAGTATATTCGGGGGTGGAGGGGAGGAGCAGTTCTTC. Its protein is CASSIFGGGGEEQFF.

This clonotype was seen many times. The V and J genes are TRBV11-2 and TRBJ2-1; TRBD2 matches 8 bases. The ends lost 0 bases at V and 8 bases at J; junction bases unmatched: 12. There are 17 residues in the CDR3. Per germline, CDR1 SGHAT and CDR2 FQNNGV. As DNA, the CDR3 is TGTGCCAGCAGCTTAGATCAGACGGGAGGGCCGGTTGATGAGCAGTTCTTC. Translated, it gives CASSLDQTGGPVDEQFF.

The rearrangement uses TRBV7-9 and TRBJ2-7; no clear D. Germline V CDR1 and CDR2: SEHNR, FQNEAQ (reference sequence). The CDR3 runs to 15 residues. V was pared by 2 bases and J by 0 bases, with 11 bases between. CDR3 DNA sequence: TGTGCCAGCAGCTTACATGTGGCTAGCTCCTACGAGCAGTACTTC. This translates into CASSLHVASSYEQYF.

This clonotype was seen many times. The gene calls are TRBV12-3 or TRBV12-4 and TRBJ2-7; 9 bases agree with TRBD2. The CDR3 sequence is 16 residues long. Trimming at V came to 2 bases and at J to 3 bases, leaving 8 bases not matched to a gene. The CDR3 here is CASSLRRGSGSYEQYF. The CDR3 DNA reads as TGTGCCAGCAGTTTAAGGCGTGGTAGCGGGAGCTACGAGCAGTACTTC.

This clonotype was picked up a small number of times. The rearrangement uses TRBV5-5 and TRBJ2-7; D not certain. V dropped 0 bases and J dropped 3 bases, with 7 bases sitting between them. Germline loops: CDR1 SGHKS, CDR2 YYEKEE (reference sequence). This CDR3 has 13 amino acids. The CDR3 reads CASSLEQHYEQYF. In nucleotides, the CDR3 is TGTGCCAGCAGCTTGGAACAGCACTACGAGCAGTACTTC.

This clonotype was seen a few times. The chain carries TRBV28 and TRBJ1-4; TRBD1 is a possible D gene (6 bases). The germline gives CDR1 MDHEN, CDR2 SYDVKM. V lost 2 bases, J lost 4 bases, and 11 bases lay in between. The CDR3 is 15 amino acids. The CDR3 DNA is TGTGCCAGCAGTTTACTGGACAGTGGTAATGAAAAACTGTTTTTT. Its translation is CASSLLDSGNEKLFF. The variable domain in full, completed from reference TRBV28 and TRBJ1-4, reads DVKVTQSSRYLVKRTGEKVFLECVQDMDHENMFWYRQDPGLGLRLIYFSYDVKMKEKGDIPEGYSVSREKKERFSLILESASTNQTSMYLCASSLLDSGNEKLFFGSGTQLSVL.

A few counts support this clonotype. This chain connects TRBV6-2 or TRBV6-3 to TRBJ2-1, with 7 bases that match TRBD2. V shed 4 bases and J 4 bases; nucleotides not matched to a gene: 16. Germline V lookup: CDR1 MNHEY, CDR2 SVGEGT. There are 18 residues in the CDR3. The DNA of the CDR3 is TGTGCCAGCAGTTTATCAAGCGGGAAGGATTTAACGTACAATGAGCAGTTCTTC. Amino acid sequence: CASSLSSGKDLTYNEQFF.

The rearrangement joins TRBV19 to TRBJ2-2; the D gene is possibly TRBD2 (6 bases). The CDR3 totals 17 residues. Looked up from germline, CDR1 is LNHDA and CDR2 is SQIVND (reference sequence). Trimming pared 7 bases from V and 5 bases from J, leaving 23 bases between. In nucleotides, the CDR3 is TGTGCCAGTAATCAAGCGGGCTCTCGCTCAAAAACCGGGGAGCTGTTTTTT. Translation gives CASNQAGSRSKTGELFF.

This clonotype was seen repeatedly, ten times or more. The chain recombines TRBV15 with TRBJ2-7; D is unresolved. CDR1 is LNHNV, CDR2 YYDKDF, per germline (reference sequence). The CDR3 totals 13 residues. Trimming shortened V by 0 bases and J by 3 bases, and 6 bases separated the two germline ends. The CDR3 coding sequence is TGTGCCACCAGCAGAGAACAGCGCTACGAGCAGTACTTC. Its protein is CATSREQRYEQYF. The full variable domain, in which reference TRBV15 and TRBJ2-7 provide the parts outside the CDR3, is DAMVIQNPRYQVTQFGKPVTLSCSQTLNHNVMYWYQQKSSQAPKLLFHYYDKDFNNEADTPDNFQSRRPNTSFCFLDIRSPGLGDTAMYLCATSREQRYEQYFGPGTRLTVT.

The sample holds a few counts of this clonotype. The V and J genes are TRBV27 and TRBJ2-3; possibly TRBD2 for D (6 bases). The CDR3 is 15 amino acids. CDR1 MNHEY and CDR2 SMNVEV come from the germline V gene (reference sequence). V lost 3 bases and J lost 1, with 11 bases in between. The DNA of the CDR3 is TGTGCCAGCAGTTTCGTCTCGGGAGGCACAGATACGCAGTATTTT. Translated: CASSFVSGGTDTQYF.

This clonotype was counted at least ten times. The chain couples TRBV29-1 to TRBJ1-2; tentatively, D is TRBD1 (5 bases). The CDR3 sequence is 12 residues long. Germline CDR1 reads SQVTM; CDR2 reads ANQGSEA. Trimming shortened V by 6 bases and J by 6 bases, and 14 bases separated the two germline ends. The DNA of the CDR3 is TGCAGCGTCTTACAGGAACTTGATGGCTACACCTTC. This codes for CSVLQELDGYTF.

This rearrangement joins TRBV2 to TRBJ2-3, with a tentative D call TRBD2 (5 bases). Trimming left V 2 bases short and J 0 bases short, with 12 bases between. This CDR3 region has 16 residues. The V gene's germline CDR1 is SNHLY and CDR2 FYNNEI. DNA for the CDR3: TGTGCCAGCAGTGAAACGGGAAGACCTAGCACAGATACGCAGTATTTT. This sequence encodes CASSETGRPSTDTQYF.

This clonotype has ten or more counts. The chain has TRBV7-2 and TRBJ2-3; 12 bases match TRBD2. This CDR3 contains 16 residues. Germline V CDR1 and CDR2: SGHTA, FQGNSA. V gave up 3 bases and J gave up 3 bases; unmatched junction bases: 4. CDR3 loop: CASSLTSGSMTDTQYF. The CDR3 DNA reads as TGTGCCAGCAGCTTGACTAGCGGGAGTATGACAGATACGCAGTATTTT.

This clonotype came up a few times. The chain has TRBV24-1 and TRBJ2-1; weak D call: TRBD1 (6 bases). This CDR3 has 16 residues. Trimming cost V 3 bases and J 0 bases, with 11 bases left between them. Germline V lookup: CDR1 KGHDR, CDR2 SFDVKD. The DNA of the CDR3 is TGTGCCACCAGTGATCTGGACAGTCGCTCCTACAATGAGCAGTTCTTC. Translated: CATSDLDSRSYNEQFF.